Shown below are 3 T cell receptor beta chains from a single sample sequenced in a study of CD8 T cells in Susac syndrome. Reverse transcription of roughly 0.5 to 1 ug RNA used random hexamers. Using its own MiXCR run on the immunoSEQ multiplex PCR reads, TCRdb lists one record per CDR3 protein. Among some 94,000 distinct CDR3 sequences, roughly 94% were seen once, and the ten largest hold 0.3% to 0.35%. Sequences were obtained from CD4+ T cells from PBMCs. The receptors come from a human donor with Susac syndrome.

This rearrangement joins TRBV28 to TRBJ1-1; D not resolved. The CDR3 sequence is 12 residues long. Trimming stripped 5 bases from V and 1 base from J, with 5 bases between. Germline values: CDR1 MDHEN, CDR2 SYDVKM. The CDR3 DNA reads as TGTGCCAGCAGTAGTGGGAACACTGAAGCTTTCTTT. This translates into CASSSGNTEAFF.

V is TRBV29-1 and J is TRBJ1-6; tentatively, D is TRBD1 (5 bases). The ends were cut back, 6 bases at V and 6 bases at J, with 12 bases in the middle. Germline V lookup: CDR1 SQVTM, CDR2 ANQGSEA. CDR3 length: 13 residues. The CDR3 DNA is TGCAGCGTGGGGCCGGCGGTTAATTCACCCCTCCACTTT. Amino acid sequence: CSVGPAVNSPLHF.

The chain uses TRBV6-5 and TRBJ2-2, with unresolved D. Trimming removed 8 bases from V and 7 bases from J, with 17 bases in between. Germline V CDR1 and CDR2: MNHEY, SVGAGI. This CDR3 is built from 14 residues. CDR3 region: CASGKIGWDGELFF. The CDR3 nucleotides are TGTGCCAGCGGGAAAATCGGTTGGGACGGGGAGCTGTTTTTT.